These T cell receptor beta chains were read from a single sample in a study of cytomegalovirus exposure and HLA in healthy donors. The method was immunoSEQ multiplex PCR; TCRdb's version includes in-frame clones alone and lacks a portion of them. The data contain about 130,000 clones, roughly 80% of them seen just once; the ten biggest clones take up 1%. The source material was PBMCs. The receptor set was obtained from a man aged 40-49 years in good health and CMV-seronegative. Each CDR3 is given with its conserved first and last residue. D genes are given only for firm matches. Only some rows state a clone size, as once, few, many or a class for expanded clones.

j_gene: TRBJ1-3; d_gene: .; abundance: once; v_gene: TRBV18; CDR3nt: TGTGCCAGCTCACCATTGGATCAGACAGTGTACATATCTGGAAACACCATATATTTT; CDR3aa: CASSPLDQTVYISGNTIYF
j_gene: TRBJ2-3; d_gene: .; abundance: .; v_gene: TRBV6-1; CDR3nt: TGTGCCAGCAGTGAAACGCGAGATTCTAGCACAGATACGCAGTATTTT; CDR3aa: CASSETRDSSTDTQYF
j_gene: TRBJ2-1; d_gene: TRBD2; abundance: few; v_gene: TRBV7-3; CDR3nt: TGTGCCAGCAGCTTAAAGGCTAGCGGGAGCGATGAGCAGTTCTTC; CDR3aa: CASSLKASGSDEQFF
j_gene: TRBJ2-7; d_gene: TRBD2; abundance: .; v_gene: TRBV5-1; CDR3nt: TGCGCCAGCAGCTTGGCCCCTAGCGGGAGCTTCTACGAGCAGTACTTC; CDR3aa: CASSLAPSGSFYEQYF
j_gene: TRBJ2-5; d_gene: .; abundance: .; v_gene: TRBV25-1; CDR3nt: TGTGCCAGCAGTGATTTGGAGAGGGGGTTACAAGAGACCCAGTACTTC; CDR3aa: CASSDLERGLQETQYF
j_gene: TRBJ2-1; d_gene: TRBD1; abundance: .; v_gene: TRBV27; CDR3nt: TGTGCCAGCAGGACAGGGGTATCCTACAATGAGCAGTTCTTC; CDR3aa: CASRTGVSYNEQFF
j_gene: TRBJ2-5; d_gene: TRBD2; abundance: .; v_gene: TRBV28; CDR3nt: TGTGCCAGCAGTCCCGGACTAGCGGGACATAAACAAGAGACCCAGTACTTC; CDR3aa: CASSPGLAGHKQETQYF
j_gene: TRBJ2-5; d_gene: .; abundance: .; v_gene: TRBV7-9; CDR3nt: TGTGCCAGCAGACGACAGGACCAAGAGACCCAGTACTTC; CDR3aa: CASRRQDQETQYF
j_gene: TRBJ2-1; d_gene: TRBD2; abundance: .; v_gene: TRBV6-1; CDR3nt: TGTGCCAGCAGTGAAGGATTAGCGGGAGCCCAGAATGAGCAGTTCTTC; CDR3aa: CASSEGLAGAQNEQFF
j_gene: TRBJ1-1; d_gene: TRBD1; abundance: .; v_gene: TRBV7-2; CDR3nt: TGTGCCAGCAGCTTAGCGGGACAGGGTGGGGAAGCTTTCTTT; CDR3aa: CASSLAGQGGEAFF
j_gene: TRBJ2-1; d_gene: TRBD2; abundance: .; v_gene: TRBV28; CDR3nt: TGTGCCAGCAGTTGGGGGACTAGCCCGCAGTTCTTC; CDR3aa: CASSWGTSPQFF
j_gene: TRBJ1-6; d_gene: TRBD1; abundance: few; v_gene: TRBV9; CDR3nt: TGTGCCAGCAGCGGGACAGGGGGTTCACCCCTCCACTTT; CDR3aa: CASSGTGGSPLHF
j_gene: TRBJ2-3; d_gene: TRBD2; abundance: .; v_gene: TRBV7-9; CDR3nt: TGTGCCAGCAGCCCGGGACTAGCGGGGGCCCGTTTAGATACGCAGTATTTT; CDR3aa: CASSPGLAGARLDTQYF
j_gene: TRBJ2-6; d_gene: TRBD1; abundance: many; v_gene: TRBV7-3; CDR3nt: TGTGCCAGCAGCTACTCGACAGGGGGCGGATCTGGGGCCAACGTCCTGACTTTC; CDR3aa: CASSYSTGGGSGANVLTF
j_gene: TRBJ2-7; d_gene: .; abundance: once; v_gene: TRBV5-6; CDR3nt: TGTGCCAGCAGTACAGGGTGGGGGTCCTACGAGCAGTACTTC; CDR3aa: CASSTGWGSYEQYF
j_gene: TRBJ2-6; d_gene: .; abundance: .; v_gene: TRBV6-6; CDR3nt: TGTGCCAGCAGTTACGCGGACTCTGGGGCCAACGTCCTGACTTTC; CDR3aa: CASSYADSGANVLTF